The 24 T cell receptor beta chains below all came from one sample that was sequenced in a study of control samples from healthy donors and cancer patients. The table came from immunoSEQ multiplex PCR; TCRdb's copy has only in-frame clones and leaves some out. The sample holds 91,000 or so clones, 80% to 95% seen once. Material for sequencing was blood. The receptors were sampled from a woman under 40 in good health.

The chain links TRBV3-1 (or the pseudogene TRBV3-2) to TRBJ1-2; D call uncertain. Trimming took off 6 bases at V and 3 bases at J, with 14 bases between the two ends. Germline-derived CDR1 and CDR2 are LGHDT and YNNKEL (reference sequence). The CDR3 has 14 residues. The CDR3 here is CASRPRREDYGYTF. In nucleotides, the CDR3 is TGTGCCAGCAGACCCCGCCGGGAGGACTATGGCTACACCTTC.

The CDR3 region is CASSLLYEQYF. The CDR3 DNA reads TGTGCCAGCAGCCTCCTCTACGAGCAGTACTTC. The chain is built from TRBV28 and TRBJ2-7; D gene unclear. The V gene lost 6 bases and the J gene lost 3 bases, with 6 bases spanning the gap. Germline V lookup: CDR1 MDHEN, CDR2 SYDVKM. The CDR3 is made up of 11 amino acids.

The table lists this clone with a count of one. CDR3: CASSLDGRTRGSYNEQFF. CDR3 nucleotides: TGTGCCAGCAGCTTAGATGGGAGGACCCGGGGCTCCTACAATGAGCAGTTCTTC. The chain joins TRBV11-3 to TRBJ2-1; tentatively, D is TRBD2 (6 bases). The germline CDR1 and CDR2 sequences are SGHNT and YENEEA. The CDR3 is made up of 18 amino acids. V was shortened by 0 bases and J by 0 bases, with 15 bases between the two germline ends. The variable domain in full, with the rest retrieved from reference TRBV11-3 and TRBJ2-1, is EAGVVQSPRYKIIEKKQPVAFWCNPISGHNTLYWYLQNLGQGPELLIRYENEEAVDDSQLPKDRFSAERLKGVDSTLKIQPAELGDSAVYLCASSLDGRTRGSYNEQFFGPGTRLTVL.

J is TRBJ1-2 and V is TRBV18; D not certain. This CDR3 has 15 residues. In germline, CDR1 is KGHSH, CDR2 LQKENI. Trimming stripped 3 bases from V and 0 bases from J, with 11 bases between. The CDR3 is CASSPAPEANYGYTF. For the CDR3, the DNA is TGTGCCAGCTCACCTGCCCCAGAGGCTAACTATGGCTACACCTTC.

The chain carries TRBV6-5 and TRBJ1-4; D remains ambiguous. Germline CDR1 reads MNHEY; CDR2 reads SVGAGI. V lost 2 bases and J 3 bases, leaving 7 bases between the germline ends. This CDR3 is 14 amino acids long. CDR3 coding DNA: TGTGCCAGCAGTTACGGGCAGGCTAATGAAAAACTGTTTTTT. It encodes CASSYGQANEKLFF.

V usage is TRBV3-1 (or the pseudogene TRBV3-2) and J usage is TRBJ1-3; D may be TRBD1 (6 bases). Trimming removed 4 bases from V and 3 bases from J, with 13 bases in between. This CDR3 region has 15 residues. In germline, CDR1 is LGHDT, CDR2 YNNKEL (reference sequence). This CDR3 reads CASSPYGGNGNTIYF. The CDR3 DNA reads TGTGCCAGCAGCCCGTATGGGGGCAATGGAAACACCATATATTTT.

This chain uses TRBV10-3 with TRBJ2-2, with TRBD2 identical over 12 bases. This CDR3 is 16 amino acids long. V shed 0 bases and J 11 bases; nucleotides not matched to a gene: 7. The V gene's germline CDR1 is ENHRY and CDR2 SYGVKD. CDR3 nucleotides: TGTGCCATCAGTGAGTCAACTAGCGGGAGGATTGAAGAGCTGTTTTTT. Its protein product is CAISESTSGRIEELFF.

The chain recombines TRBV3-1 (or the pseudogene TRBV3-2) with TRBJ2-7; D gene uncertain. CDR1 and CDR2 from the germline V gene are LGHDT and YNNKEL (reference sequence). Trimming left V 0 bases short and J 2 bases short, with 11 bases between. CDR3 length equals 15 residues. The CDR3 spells CASSQDPRYAYEQYF. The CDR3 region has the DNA TGTGCCAGCAGCCAAGATCCCAGGTATGCCTACGAGCAGTACTTC.

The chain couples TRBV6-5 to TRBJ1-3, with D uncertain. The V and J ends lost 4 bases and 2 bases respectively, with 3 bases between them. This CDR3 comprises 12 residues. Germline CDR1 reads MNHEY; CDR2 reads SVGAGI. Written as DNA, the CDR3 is TGTGCCAGCAGTTCGGCTGGAAACACCATATATTTT. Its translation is CASSSAGNTIYF.

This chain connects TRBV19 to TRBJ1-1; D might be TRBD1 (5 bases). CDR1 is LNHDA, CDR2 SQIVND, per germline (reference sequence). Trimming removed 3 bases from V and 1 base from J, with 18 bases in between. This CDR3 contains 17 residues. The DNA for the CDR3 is TGTGCCAGTAGTATTGGGGGAATGTTTGTTGGGAACACTGAAGCTTTCTTT. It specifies CASSIGGMFVGNTEAFF.

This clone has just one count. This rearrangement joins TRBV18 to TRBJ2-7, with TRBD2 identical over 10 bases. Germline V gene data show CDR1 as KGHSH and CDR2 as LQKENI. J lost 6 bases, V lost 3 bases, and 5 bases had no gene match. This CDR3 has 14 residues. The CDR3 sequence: CASSPGLAGVEQYF. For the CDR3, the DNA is TGTGCCAGCTCACCCGGGCTAGCGGGAGTCGAGCAGTACTTC.

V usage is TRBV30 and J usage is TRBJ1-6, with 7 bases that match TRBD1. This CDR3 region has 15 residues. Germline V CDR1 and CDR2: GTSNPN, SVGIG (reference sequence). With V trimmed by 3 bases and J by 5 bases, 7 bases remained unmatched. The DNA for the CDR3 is TGTGCCTGGAGCGAGACAGGGAGCAATAATTCACCCCTCCACTTT. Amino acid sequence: CAWSETGSNNSPLHF.

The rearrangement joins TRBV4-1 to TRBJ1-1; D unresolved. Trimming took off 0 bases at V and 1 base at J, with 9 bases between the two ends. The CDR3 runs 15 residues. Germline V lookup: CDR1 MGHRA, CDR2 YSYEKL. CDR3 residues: CASSQEAQSNTEAFF. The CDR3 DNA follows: TGCGCCAGCAGCCAAGAAGCACAGTCGAACACTGAAGCTTTCTTT.

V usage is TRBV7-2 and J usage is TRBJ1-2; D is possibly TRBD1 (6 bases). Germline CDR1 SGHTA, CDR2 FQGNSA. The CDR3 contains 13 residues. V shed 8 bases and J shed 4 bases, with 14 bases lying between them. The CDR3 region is CASSQGWGYGYTF. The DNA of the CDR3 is TGTGCCAGCTCACAGGGCTGGGGCTATGGCTACACCTTC.

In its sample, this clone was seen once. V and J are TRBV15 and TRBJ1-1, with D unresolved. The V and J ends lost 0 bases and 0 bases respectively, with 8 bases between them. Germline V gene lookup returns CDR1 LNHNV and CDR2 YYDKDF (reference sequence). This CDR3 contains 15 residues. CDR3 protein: CATSRDILMNTEAFF. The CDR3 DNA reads TGTGCCACCAGCAGAGATATCCTTATGAACACTGAAGCTTTCTTT.

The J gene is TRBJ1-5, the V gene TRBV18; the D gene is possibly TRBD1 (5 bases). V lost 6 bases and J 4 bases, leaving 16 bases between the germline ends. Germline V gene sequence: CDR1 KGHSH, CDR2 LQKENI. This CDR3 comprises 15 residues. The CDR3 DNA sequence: TGTGCCAGCTCCAGGGAGCAGGCCCCGAATCAGCCCCAGCATTTT. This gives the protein CASSREQAPNQPQHF.

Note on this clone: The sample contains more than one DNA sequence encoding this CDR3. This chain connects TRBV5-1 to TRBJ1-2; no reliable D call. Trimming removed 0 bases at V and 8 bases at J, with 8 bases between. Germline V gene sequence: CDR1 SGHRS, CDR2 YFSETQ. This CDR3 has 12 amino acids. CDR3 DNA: TGCGCCAGCAGCTTGGGGGGTGAGGGCTACACCTTC. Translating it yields CASSLGGEGYTF.

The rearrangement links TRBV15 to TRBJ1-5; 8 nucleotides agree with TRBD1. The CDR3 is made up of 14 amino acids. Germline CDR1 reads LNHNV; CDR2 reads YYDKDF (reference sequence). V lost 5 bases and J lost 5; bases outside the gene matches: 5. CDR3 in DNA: TGTGCCACCAGCCGACAGGGGTTTTATCAGCCCCAGCATTTT. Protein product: CATSRQGFYQPQHF.

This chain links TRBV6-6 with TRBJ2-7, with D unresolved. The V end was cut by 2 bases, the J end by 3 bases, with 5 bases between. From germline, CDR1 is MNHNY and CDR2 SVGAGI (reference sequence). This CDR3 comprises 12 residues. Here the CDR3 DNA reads TGTGCCAGCAGTTACGTGGACTACGAGCAGTACTTC. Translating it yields CASSYVDYEQYF.

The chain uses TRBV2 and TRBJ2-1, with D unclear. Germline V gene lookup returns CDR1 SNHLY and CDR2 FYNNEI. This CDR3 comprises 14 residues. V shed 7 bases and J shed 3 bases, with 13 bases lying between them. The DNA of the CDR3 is TGTGCCAGCATAGTACTCGTGAACTACAATGAGCAGTTCTTC. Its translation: CASIVLVNYNEQFF.

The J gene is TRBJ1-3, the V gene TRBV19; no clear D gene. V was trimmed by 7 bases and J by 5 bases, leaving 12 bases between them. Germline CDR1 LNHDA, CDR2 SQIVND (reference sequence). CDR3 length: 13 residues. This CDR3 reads CASISLGRNTIYF. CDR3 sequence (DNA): TGTGCCAGTATTTCGCTGGGAAGAAACACCATATATTTT.

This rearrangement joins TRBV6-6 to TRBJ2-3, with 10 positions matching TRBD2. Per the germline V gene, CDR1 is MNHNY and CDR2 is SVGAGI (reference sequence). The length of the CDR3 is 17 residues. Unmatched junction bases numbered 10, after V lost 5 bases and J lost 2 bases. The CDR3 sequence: CASSRGWTSGPTDTQYF. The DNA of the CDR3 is TGTGCCAGCAGTCGGGGGTGGACTAGCGGTCCCACAGATACGCAGTATTTT.

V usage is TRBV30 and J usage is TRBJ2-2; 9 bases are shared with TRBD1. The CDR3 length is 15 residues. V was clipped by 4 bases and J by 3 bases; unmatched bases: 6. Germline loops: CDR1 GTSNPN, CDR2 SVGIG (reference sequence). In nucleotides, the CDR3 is TGTGCCTGGAAAGACAGGGGGAAGGACACCGGGGAGCTGTTTTTT. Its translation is CAWKDRGKDTGELFF.

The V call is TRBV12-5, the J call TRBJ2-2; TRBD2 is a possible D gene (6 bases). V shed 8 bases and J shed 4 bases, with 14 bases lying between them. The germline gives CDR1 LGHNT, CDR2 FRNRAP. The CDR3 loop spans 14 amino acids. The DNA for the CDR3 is TGTGCTAGTAGGGACGGGAGAAGCACCGGGGAGCTGTTTTTT. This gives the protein CASRDGRSTGELFF.